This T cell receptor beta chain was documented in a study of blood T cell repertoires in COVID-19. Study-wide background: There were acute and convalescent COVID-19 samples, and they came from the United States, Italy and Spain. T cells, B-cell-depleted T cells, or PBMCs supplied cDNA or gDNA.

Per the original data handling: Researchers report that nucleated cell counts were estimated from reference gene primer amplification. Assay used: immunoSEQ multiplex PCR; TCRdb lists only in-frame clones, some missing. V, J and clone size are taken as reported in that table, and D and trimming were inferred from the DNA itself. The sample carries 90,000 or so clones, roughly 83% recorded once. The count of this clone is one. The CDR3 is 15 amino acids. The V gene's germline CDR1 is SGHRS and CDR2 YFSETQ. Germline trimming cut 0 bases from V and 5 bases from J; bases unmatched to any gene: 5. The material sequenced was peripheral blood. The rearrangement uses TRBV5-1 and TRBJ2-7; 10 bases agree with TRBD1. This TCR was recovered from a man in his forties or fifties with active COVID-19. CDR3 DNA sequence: TGCGCCAGCAGCTTGGCAGGACAGGGGGTCGACGAGCAGTACTTC. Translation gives CASSLAGQGVDEQYF.